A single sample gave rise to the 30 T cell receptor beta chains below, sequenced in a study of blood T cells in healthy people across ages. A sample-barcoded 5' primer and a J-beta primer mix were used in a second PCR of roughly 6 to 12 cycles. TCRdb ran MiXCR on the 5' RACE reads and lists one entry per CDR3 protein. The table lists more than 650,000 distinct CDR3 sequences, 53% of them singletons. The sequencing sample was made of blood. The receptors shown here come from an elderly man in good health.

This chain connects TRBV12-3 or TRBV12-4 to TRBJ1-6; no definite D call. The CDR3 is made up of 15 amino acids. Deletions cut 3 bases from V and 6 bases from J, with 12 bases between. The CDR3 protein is CASSLVDRANSPLHF. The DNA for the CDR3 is TGTGCCAGCAGTTTGGTCGACCGGGCTAATTCACCCCTCCACTTT.

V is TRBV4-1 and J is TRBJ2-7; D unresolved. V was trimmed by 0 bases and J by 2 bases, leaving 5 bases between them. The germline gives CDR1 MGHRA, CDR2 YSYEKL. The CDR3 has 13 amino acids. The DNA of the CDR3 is TGCGCCAGCAGCCAAGAGGCGCCCTACGAGCAGTACTTC. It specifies CASSQEAPYEQYF.

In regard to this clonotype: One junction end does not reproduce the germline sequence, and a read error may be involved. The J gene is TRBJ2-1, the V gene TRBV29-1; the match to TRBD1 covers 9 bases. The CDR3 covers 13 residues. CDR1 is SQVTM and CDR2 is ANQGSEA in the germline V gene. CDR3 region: CSIRQGGPGEQIF. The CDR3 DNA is TGCAGCATCAGACAGGGGGGCCCAGGGGAGCAGATCTTC.

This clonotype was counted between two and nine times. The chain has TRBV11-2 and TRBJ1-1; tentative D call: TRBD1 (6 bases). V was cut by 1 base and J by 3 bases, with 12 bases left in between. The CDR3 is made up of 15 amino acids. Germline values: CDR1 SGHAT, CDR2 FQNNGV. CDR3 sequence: CASSLVGAGDTEAFF. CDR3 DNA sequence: TGTGCCAGCAGCTTAGTGGGGGCCGGGGACACTGAAGCTTTCTTT. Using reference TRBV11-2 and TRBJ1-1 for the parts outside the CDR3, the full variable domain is EAGVAQSPRYKIIEKRQSVAFWCNPISGHATLYWYQQILGQGPKLLIQFQNNGVVDDSQLPKDRFSAERLKGVDSTLKIQPAKLEDSAVYLCASSLVGAGDTEAFFGQGTRLTVV.

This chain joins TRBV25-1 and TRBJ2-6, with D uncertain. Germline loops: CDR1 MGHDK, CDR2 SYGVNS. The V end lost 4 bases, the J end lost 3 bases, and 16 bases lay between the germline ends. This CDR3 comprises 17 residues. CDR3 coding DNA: TGTGCCAGCAGTGGGTTCACCTTAGTCCGTGGGGCCAACGTCCTGACTTTC. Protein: CASSGFTLVRGANVLTF.

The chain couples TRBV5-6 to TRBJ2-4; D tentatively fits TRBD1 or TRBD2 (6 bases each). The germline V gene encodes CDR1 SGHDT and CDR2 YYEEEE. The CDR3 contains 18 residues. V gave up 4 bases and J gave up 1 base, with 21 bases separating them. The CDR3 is CASSGPGAGVRAKNIQYF. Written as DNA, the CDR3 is TGTGCCAGCAGCGGACCGGGGGCAGGCGTTCGGGCCAAAAACATTCAGTACTTC.

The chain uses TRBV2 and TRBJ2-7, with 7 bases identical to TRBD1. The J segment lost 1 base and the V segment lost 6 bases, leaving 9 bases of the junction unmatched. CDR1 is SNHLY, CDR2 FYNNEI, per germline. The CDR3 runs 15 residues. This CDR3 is CASSAWAGGSYEQYF. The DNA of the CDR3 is TGTGCCAGCAGCGCCTGGGCAGGGGGATCCTACGAGCAGTACTTC. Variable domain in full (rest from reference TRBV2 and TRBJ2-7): EPEVTQTPSHQVTQMGQEVILRCVPISNHLYFYWYRQILGQKVEFLVSFYNNEISEKSEIFDDQFSVERPDGSNFTLKIRSTKLEDSAMYFCASSAWAGGSYEQYFGPGTRLTVT.

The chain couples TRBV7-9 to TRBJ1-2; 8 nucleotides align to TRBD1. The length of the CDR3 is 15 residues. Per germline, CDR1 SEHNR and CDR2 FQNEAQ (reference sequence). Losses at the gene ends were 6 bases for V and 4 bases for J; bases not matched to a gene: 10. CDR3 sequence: CASSSFRTGIYGYTF. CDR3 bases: TGTGCCAGCAGTTCTTTCCGGACAGGGATCTATGGCTACACCTTC.

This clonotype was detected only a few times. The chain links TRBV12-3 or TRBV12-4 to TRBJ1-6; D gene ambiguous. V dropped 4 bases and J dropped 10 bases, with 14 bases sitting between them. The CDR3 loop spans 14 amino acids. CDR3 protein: CASSSTQTGSPLHF. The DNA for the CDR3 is TGTGCCAGCAGTTCGACCCAAACGGGGTCACCCCTCCACTTT.

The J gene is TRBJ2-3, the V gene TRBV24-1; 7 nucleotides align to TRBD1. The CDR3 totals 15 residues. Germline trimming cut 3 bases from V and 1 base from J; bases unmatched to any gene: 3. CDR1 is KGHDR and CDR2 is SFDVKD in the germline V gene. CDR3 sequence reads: CATSDQTGGTDTQYF. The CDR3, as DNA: TGTGCCACCAGTGATCAAACAGGGGGCACAGATACGCAGTATTTT.

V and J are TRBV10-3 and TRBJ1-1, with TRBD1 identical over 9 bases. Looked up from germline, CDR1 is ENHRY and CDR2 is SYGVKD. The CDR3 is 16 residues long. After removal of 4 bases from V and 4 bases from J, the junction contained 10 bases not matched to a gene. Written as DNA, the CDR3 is TGTGCCATCAGTGCCGACAGGGGGGCGCCGCGCACTGAAGCTTTCTTT. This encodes CAISADRGAPRTEAFF.

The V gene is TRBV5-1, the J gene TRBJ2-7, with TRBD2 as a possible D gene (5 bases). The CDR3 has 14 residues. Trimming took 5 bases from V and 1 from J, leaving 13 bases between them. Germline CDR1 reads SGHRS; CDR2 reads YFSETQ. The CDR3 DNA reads TGCGCCAGCAGACCAGACCCGGGATCCTACGAGCAGTACTTC. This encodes CASRPDPGSYEQYF.

The chain's CDR3 is CAITSSDGSYEQYF. The CDR3 nucleotides read TGTGCCATCACCTCCTCGGACGGCTCCTACGAGCAGTACTTC. The chain employs TRBV10-3 and TRBJ2-7; D not resolved. Between the trimmed V and J ends, which lost 7 bases and 0 bases, there was a span of 13 bases. The germline V gene has CDR1 ENHRY and CDR2 SYGVKD. CDR3 length: 14 amino acids.

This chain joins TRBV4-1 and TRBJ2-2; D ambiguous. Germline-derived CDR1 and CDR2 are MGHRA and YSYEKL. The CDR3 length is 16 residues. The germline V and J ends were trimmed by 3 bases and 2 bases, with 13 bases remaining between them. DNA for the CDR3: TGCGCCAGCAGCCAGGCCCCAACCACCAACACCGGGGAGCTGTTTTTT. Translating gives CASSQAPTTNTGELFF.

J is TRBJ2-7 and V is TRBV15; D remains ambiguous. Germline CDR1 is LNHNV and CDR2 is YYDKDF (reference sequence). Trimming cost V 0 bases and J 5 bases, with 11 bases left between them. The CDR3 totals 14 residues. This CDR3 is CATSRDIQTHEQYF. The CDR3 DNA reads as TGTGCCACCAGCAGAGATATACAGACGCACGAGCAGTACTTC. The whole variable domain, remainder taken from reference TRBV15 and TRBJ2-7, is DAMVIQNPRYQVTQFGKPVTLSCSQTLNHNVMYWYQQKSSQAPKLLFHYYDKDFNNEADTPDNFQSRRPNTSFCFLDIRSPGLGDTAMYLCATSRDIQTHEQYFGPGTRLTVT.

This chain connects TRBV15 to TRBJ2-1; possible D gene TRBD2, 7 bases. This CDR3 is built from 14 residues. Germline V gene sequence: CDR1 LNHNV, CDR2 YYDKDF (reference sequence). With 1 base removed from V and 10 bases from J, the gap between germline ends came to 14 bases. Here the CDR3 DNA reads TGTGCCACCAGCAGAGCCGCCGGGGGGCGGGAGCAGTTCTTC. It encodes CATSRAAGGREQFF. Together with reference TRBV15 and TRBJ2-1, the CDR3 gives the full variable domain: DAMVIQNPRYQVTQFGKPVTLSCSQTLNHNVMYWYQQKSSQAPKLLFHYYDKDFNNEADTPDNFQSRRPNTSFCFLDIRSPGLGDTAMYLCATSRAAGGREQFFGPGTRLTVL.

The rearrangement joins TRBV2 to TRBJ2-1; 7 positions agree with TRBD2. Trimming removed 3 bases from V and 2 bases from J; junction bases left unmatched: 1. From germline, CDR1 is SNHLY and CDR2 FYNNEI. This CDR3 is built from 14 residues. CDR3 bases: TGTGCCAGCAGTGATGGGACTACCTACAATGAGCAGTTCTTC. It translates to CASSDGTTYNEQFF.

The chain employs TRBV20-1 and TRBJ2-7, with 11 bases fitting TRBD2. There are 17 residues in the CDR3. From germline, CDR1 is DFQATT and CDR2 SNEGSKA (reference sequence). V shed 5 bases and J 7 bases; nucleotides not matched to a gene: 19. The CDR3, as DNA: TGCAGTGCTCGGACTAGCGGGCAGTCGTTTTCCTACAATGAGCAGTACTTC. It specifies CSARTSGQSFSYNEQYF.

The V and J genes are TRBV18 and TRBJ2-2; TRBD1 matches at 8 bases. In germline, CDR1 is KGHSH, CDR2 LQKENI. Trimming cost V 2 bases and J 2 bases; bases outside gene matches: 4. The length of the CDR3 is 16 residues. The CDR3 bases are TGTGCCAGCTCACCAAGGGGGACAGGCAACACCGGGGAGCTGTTTTTT. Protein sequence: CASSPRGTGNTGELFF.

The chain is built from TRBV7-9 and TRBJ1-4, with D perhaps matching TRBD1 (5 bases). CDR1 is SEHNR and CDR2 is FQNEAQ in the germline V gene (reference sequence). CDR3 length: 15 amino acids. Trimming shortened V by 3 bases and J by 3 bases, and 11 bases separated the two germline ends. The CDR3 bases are TGTGCCAGCAGCTTGGGGGTCGGGGCTAATGAAAAACTGTTTTTT. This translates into CASSLGVGANEKLFF.

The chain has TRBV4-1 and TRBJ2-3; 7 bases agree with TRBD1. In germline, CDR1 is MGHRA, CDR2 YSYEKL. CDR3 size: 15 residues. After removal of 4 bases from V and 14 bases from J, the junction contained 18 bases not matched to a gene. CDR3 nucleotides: TGCGCCAGCAGCCCCCGACAGGGTGGGCACAGATACGCGTATTTT. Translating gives CASSPRQGGHRYAYF.

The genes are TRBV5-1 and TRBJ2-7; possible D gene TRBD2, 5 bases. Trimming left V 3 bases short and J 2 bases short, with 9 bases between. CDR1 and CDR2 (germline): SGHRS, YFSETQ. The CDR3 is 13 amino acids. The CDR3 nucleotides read TGCGCCAGCAGCTACACCGGGACCTACGAGCAGTACTTC. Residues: CASSYTGTYEQYF.

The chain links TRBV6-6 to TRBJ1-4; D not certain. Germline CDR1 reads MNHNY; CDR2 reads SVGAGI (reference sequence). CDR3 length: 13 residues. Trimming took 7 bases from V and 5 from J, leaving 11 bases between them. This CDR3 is CASTSDVNEKLFF. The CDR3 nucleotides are TGTGCCAGCACATCGGACGTAAATGAAAAACTGTTTTTT.

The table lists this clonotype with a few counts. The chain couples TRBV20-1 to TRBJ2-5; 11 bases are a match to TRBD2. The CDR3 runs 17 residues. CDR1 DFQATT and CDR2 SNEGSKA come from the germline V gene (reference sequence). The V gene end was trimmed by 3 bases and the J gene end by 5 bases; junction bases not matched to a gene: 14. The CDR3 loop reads CSASGASGRPEGETQYF. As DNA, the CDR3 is TGCAGTGCTAGCGGTGCTAGCGGGAGGCCCGAGGGGGAGACCCAGTACTTC.

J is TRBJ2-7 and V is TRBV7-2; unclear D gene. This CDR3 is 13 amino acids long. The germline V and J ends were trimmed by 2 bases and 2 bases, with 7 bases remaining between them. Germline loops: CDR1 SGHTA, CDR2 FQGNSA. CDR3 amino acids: CASSLFDTYEQYF. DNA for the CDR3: TGTGCCAGCAGCTTATTCGATACCTACGAGCAGTACTTC.

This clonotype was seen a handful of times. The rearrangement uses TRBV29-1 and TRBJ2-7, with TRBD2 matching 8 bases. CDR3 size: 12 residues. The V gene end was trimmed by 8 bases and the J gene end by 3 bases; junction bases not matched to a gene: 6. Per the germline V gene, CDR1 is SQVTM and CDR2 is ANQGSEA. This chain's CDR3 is CSLRGGDYEQYF. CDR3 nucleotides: TGCAGCCTCCGGGGGGGGGACTACGAGCAGTACTTC.

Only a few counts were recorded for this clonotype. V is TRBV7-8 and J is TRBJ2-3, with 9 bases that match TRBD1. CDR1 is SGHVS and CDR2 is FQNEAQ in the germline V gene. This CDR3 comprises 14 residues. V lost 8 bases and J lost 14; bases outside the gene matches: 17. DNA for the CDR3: TGTGCCAGCGCTCCGGGACAGGGTTCAGGAGACGCGTATTTT. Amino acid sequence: CASAPGQGSGDAYF. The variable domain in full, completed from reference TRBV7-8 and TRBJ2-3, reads GAGVSQSPRYKVAKRGQDVALRCDPISGHVSLFWYQQALGQGPEFLTYFQNEAQLDKSGLPSDRFFAERPEGSVSTLKIQRTQQEDSAVYLCASAPGQGSGDAYFGPGTRLTVL.

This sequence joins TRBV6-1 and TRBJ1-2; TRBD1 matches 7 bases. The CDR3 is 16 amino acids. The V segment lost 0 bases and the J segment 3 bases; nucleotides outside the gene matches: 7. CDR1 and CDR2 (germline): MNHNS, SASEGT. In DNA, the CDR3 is TGTGCCAGCAGTGAAGCGCTTCGACAGGGTGACTATGGCTACACCTTC. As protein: CASSEALRQGDYGYTF.

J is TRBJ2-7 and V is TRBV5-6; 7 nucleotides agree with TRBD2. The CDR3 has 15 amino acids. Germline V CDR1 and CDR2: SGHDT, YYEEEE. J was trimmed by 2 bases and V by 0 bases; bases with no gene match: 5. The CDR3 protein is CASSLGTSAPYEQYF. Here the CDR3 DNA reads TGTGCCAGCAGCTTGGGGACTAGTGCCCCCTACGAGCAGTACTTC.

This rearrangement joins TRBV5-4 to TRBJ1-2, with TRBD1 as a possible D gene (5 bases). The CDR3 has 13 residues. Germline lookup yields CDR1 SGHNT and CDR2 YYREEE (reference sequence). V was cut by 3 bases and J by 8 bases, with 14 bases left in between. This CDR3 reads CASSSPGPGGYTF. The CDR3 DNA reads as TGTGCCAGCAGCTCGCCGGGACCAGGCGGCTACACCTTC.